Included here is one T cell receptor (beta chain) sequence, with context. The study reverse transcribed the entire isolated RNA, so it sequenced expressed TCRB transcripts. The repertoire was sequenced with immunoSEQ multiplex PCR; TCRdb's copy has only in-frame clones and lacks some. The sample yields approximately 300,000 clones, 9.5% to 11% seen once. The sample is drawn from a study of beta chain features in type 1 diabetes. Study overall: Cell yields, gender and age were similar in healthy donors and patients.

Trimming took 7 bases from V and 11 from J; bases not matched to a gene: 12. From germline, CDR1 is MNHEY and CDR2 SVGAGI. This CDR3 has 14 residues. The chain carries TRBV6-5 and TRBJ2-1; 9 bases map to TRBD2. The sequencing input was naive CD4+ T cells from blood. The source is a woman in her twenties or thirties in good health. CDR3 loop: CASTTGSGRQQQFF. As DNA, the CDR3 is TGTGCCAGCACCACGGGTAGCGGGAGACAGCAGCAGTTCTTC.